This T cell receptor beta chain was documented in a study of control samples from healthy donors and cancer patients. The assay was immunoSEQ multiplex PCR, and TCRdb's table has in-frame clones only and misses some. The sample contains 90,000 or so clones, roughly 80% of which appear only once. The CDR3 is 13 amino acids. Germline V CDR1 and CDR2: LGHDT, YNNKEL (reference sequence). Between the trimmed V and J ends, which lost 4 bases and 6 bases, there was a span of 12 bases. The chain employs TRBV3-1 (or the pseudogene TRBV3-2) and TRBJ1-1; D is perhaps TRBD1 (5 bases). The receptor was derived from a man in his 70s with lung cancer. Sequencing used PBMCs. As DNA, the CDR3 is TGTGCCAGCAGCCGGGGGGGTGGAGCTGAAGCTTTCTTT. Translating gives CASSRGGGAEAFF.